This T cell receptor (beta chain) is drawn from a study of vaccination and CD4 T cells after COVID-19. About this clonotype: Its antigen is undetermined.

Researchers used the Oncomine TCR Beta short-read assay to sequence DNA from cultured CD4+ T cells. TCRdb reanalysed the PCR reads using MiXCR and keeps one entry per CDR3 protein. The repertoire holds about 18,000 distinct CDR3 sequences, around 80% seen once, with 16% in the top ten. Described treatment: approximately 9-day PBMC culture with coronavirus spike peptide pools or control peptides (ViraFEST assay). Half-medium replacement with fresh IL-2 medium took place on days 3 and 7. The source is a human donor who received a COVID-19 vaccine. The material was CD4+ T cells from blood, cultured in vitro, obtained after SARS-CoV-2 vaccination.

The CDR3 is CASSSRTSPTGELFF. CDR3 nucleotide sequence: TGTGCCAGTAGTTCGAGGACTAGCCCCACCGGGGAGCTGTTTTTT. V and J are TRBV19 and TRBJ2-2; 8 bases line up with TRBD2. CDR1 is LNHDA, CDR2 SQIVND, per germline (reference sequence). Unmatched junction bases numbered 6, after V lost 5 bases and J lost 4 bases. The CDR3 has 15 amino acids.